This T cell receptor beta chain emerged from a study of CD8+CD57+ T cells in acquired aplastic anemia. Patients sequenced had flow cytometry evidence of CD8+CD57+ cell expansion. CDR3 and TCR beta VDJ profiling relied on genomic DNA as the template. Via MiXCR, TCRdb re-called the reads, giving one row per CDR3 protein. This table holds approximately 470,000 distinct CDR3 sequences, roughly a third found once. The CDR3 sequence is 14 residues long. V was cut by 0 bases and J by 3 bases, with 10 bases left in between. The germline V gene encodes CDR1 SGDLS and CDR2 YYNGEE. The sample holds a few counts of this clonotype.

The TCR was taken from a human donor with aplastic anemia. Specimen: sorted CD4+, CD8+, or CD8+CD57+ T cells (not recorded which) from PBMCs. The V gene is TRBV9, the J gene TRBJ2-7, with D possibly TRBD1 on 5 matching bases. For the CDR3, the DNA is TGTGCCAGCAGCGTAGCTGTCCAGGGCTACGAGCAGTACTTC. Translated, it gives CASSVAVQGYEQYF.